Below, 18 T cell receptor beta chains from the same sample are listed, as sequenced in a study of CD8 T cell repertoires and HIV-1 epitope variants. Assay used: immunoSEQ multiplex PCR; TCRdb lists only in-frame clones, some missing. The sample has about 5,800 clones; more than 55% are singletons. The antigens of these receptors remain unknown. What was sequenced was cultured CD8+ T cells derived from PBMCs. Every receptor here comes from a male donor with HIV.

This chain links TRBV13 with TRBJ2-1, with 8 bases identical to TRBD1. This CDR3 has 15 amino acids. Trimming at V came to 3 bases and at J to 4 bases, leaving 5 bases not matched to a gene. Germline CDR1 and CDR2: PRHDT and FYEKMQ (reference sequence). The CDR3 reads CASSFGQGGYNEQFF. In nucleotides, the CDR3 is TGTGCCAGCAGCTTTGGACAGGGTGGTTACAATGAGCAGTTCTTC.

This chain joins TRBV18 and TRBJ1-1; D unresolved. CDR3 length: 14 amino acids. The germline V gene has CDR1 KGHSH and CDR2 LQKENI. The V and J ends lost 5 bases and 1 base respectively, with 11 bases between them. The CDR3 loop is CASSSGVPNTEAFF. The CDR3 coding sequence is TGTGCCAGCTCATCAGGAGTTCCGAACACTGAAGCTTTCTTT.

This chain links TRBV6-1 with TRBJ2-7; 7 nucleotides match TRBD1. The V gene's germline CDR1 is MNHNS and CDR2 SASEGT. The CDR3 runs 15 residues. The ends lost 5 bases at V and 2 bases at J; junction bases unmatched: 9. The DNA for the CDR3 is TGTGCCAGCAGTCCTACCGGGACAGCTACCTACGAGCAGTACTTC. Its translation is CASSPTGTATYEQYF.

The chain joins TRBV6-5 to TRBJ2-7, with TRBD1 matching 8 bases. The CDR3 is 14 amino acids. Per germline, CDR1 MNHEY and CDR2 SVGAGI. V was pared by 6 bases and J by 0 bases, with 4 bases of the junction left unmatched. The CDR3 sequence is CASSYGQGSYEQYF. The CDR3 bases are TGTGCCAGCAGCTATGGACAGGGCTCCTACGAGCAGTACTTC.

The rearrangement joins TRBV7-2 to TRBJ1-4; TRBD1 matches at 7 bases. The CDR3 sequence is 16 residues long. Germline V gene lookup returns CDR1 SGHTA and CDR2 FQGNSA. Germline trimming cut 2 bases from V and 4 bases from J; bases unmatched to any gene: 7. The CDR3 DNA follows: TGTGCCAGCAGCTTATATTCGACAGGGATTAATGAAAAACTGTTTTTT. Encoded protein: CASSLYSTGINEKLFF.

The rearrangement uses TRBV27 and TRBJ2-3; no reliable D call. Germline V gene sequence: CDR1 MNHEY, CDR2 SMNVEV (reference sequence). CDR3 size: 14 residues. Trimming pared 3 bases from V and 8 bases from J, leaving 15 bases between. In DNA, the CDR3 is TGTGCCAGCAGTTTGGGCATTACCTCTGGTACGCAGTATTTT. It encodes CASSLGITSGTQYF.

This clone was detected only a few times. V gene TRBV6-1 combines with J gene TRBJ2-7; no firm D call. Trimming stripped 3 bases from V and 0 bases from J, with 6 bases between. The CDR3 has 13 amino acids. CDR1 is MNHNS, CDR2 SASEGT, per germline. Here the CDR3 reads CASSDILSYEQYF. CDR3 in DNA: TGTGCCAGCAGTGACATTCTCTCCTACGAGCAGTACTTC.

This chain joins TRBV7-9 and TRBJ1-5; unclear D gene. Germline V CDR1 and CDR2: SEHNR, FQNEAQ (reference sequence). This CDR3 has 14 residues. Trimming shortened V by 3 bases and J by 3 bases, and 9 bases separated the two germline ends. CDR3 in DNA: TGTGCCAGCAGCTTCGACACACCCAATCAGCCCCAGCATTTT. Translated, it gives CASSFDTPNQPQHF. The entire variable domain, with the rest obtained from reference TRBV7-9 and TRBJ1-5, is as follows: DTGVSQNPRHKITKRGQNVTFRCDPISEHNRLYWYRQTLGQGPEFLTYFQNEAQLEKSRLLSDRFSAERPKGSFSTLEIQRTEQGDSAMYLCASSFDTPNQPQHFGDGTRLSIL.

This clone has just one count. The J gene is TRBJ2-1, the V gene TRBV4-3; D is unresolved. Germline-derived CDR1 and CDR2 are LGHNA and YSLEER. This CDR3 comprises 15 residues. Trimming removed 4 bases from V and 5 bases from J, with 15 bases in between. The CDR3 DNA follows: TGCGCCAGCAGCCCCCGGCCGAGCCGTAACAATGAGCAGTTCTTC. As protein: CASSPRPSRNNEQFF.

This clone was seen only once. V gene TRBV30 combines with J gene TRBJ2-5; possibly TRBD1 for D (5 bases). TRBJ2-7 matches the DNA end more closely, so the J call is doubtful. Germline V gene sequence: CDR1 GTSNPN, CDR2 SVGIG (reference sequence). This CDR3 region has 13 residues. CDR3 coding DNA: TGTGCCTGGGAAATCCCAGGGTGGTACGAGCAGTACTTC. This encodes CAWEIPGWYEQYF.

The chain recombines TRBV5-6 with TRBJ1-3, with D perhaps TRBD1 (5 bases). V shed 0 bases and J shed 2 bases, with 12 bases lying between them. The CDR3 runs 16 residues. Germline CDR1 is SGHDT and CDR2 is YYEEEE. CDR3 nucleotides: TGTGCCAGCAGCTTGGGAGCCGGGGCAACTGGAAACACCATATATTTT. Its translation is CASSLGAGATGNTIYF.

DNA for the CDR3: TGTGCCAGCAGTTTATTGTCAGGAACTAACACTGAAGCTTTCTTT. This translates into CASSLLSGTNTEAFF. The J gene is TRBJ1-1, the V gene TRBV28; D call uncertain. V was cut by 1 base and J by 2 bases, with 11 bases left in between. The CDR3 extends over 15 amino acids. Per germline, CDR1 MDHEN and CDR2 SYDVKM. Supplemented by reference TRBV28 and TRBJ1-1, the full variable domain reads DVKVTQSSRYLVKRTGEKVFLECVQDMDHENMFWYRQDPGLGLRLIYFSYDVKMKEKGDIPEGYSVSREKKERFSLILESASTNQTSMYLCASSLLSGTNTEAFFGQGTRLTVV.

In its sample, this clone was seen a few times. The chain has TRBV7-9 and TRBJ1-2; D call uncertain. V shed 2 bases and J shed 8 bases, with 21 bases lying between them. This CDR3 is built from 16 residues. Per the germline V gene, CDR1 is SEHNR and CDR2 is FQNEAQ (reference sequence). The CDR3 sequence is CASSLPPPSLHQGYTF. CDR3 sequence (DNA): TGTGCCAGCAGCTTACCCCCGCCTTCCCTCCATCAGGGCTACACCTTC.

A few counts support this clone. The CDR3 reads CASSLEQGRNSPLHF. The CDR3 bases are TGTGCCAGCAGCCTCGAACAGGGACGGAATTCACCCCTCCACTTT. The V gene is TRBV7-6, the J gene TRBJ1-6; TRBD1 is a possible D gene (6 bases). The V gene lost 5 bases and the J gene lost 7 bases, with 15 bases spanning the gap. Germline CDR1 SGHVS, CDR2 FNYEAQ. The CDR3 loop spans 15 amino acids.

This chain connects TRBV15 to TRBJ2-2, with D tentatively TRBD1 (6 bases). The CDR3 covers 15 residues. The V and J ends lost 6 bases and 0 bases respectively, with 11 bases between them. Germline V CDR1 and CDR2: LNHNV, YYDKDF (reference sequence). For the CDR3, the DNA is TGTGCCACCAGTTTCGGGACACCGAACACCGGGGAGCTGTTTTTT. Its translation is CATSFGTPNTGELFF.

V usage is TRBV28 and J usage is TRBJ1-3; D remains unclear. In germline, CDR1 is MDHEN, CDR2 SYDVKM. The V end was cut by 6 bases, the J end by 0 bases, with 9 bases between. The CDR3 totals 14 residues. The CDR3 DNA follows: TGTGCCAGCAGGTCAGTCAGCTCTGGAAACACCATATATTTT. Its protein product is CASRSVSSGNTIYF.

J is TRBJ1-5 and V is TRBV7-9; D remains ambiguous. Trimming cost V 1 base and J 5 bases, with 6 bases left between them. The CDR3 totals 13 residues. CDR1 is SEHNR, CDR2 FQNEAQ, per germline (reference sequence). CDR3 DNA: TGTGCCAGCAGCTTAGGTACAGATCAGCCCCAGCATTTT. Its translation: CASSLGTDQPQHF.

In its sample, this clone was seen a few times. The chain is built from TRBV5-4 and TRBJ1-2, with D possibly being TRBD1 (5 bases). Trimming left V 5 bases short and J 7 bases short, with 15 bases between. There are 13 residues in the CDR3. Germline-derived CDR1 and CDR2 are SGHNT and YYREEE (reference sequence). CDR3 nucleotides: TGTGCCAGCAGTCTGGGGGTACAGCTTGGCTACACCTTC. It codes for CASSLGVQLGYTF.